The rows below give T cell receptor beta chains drawn from one sample of a study of blood T cell repertoires in COVID-19. The table came from immunoSEQ multiplex PCR; TCRdb's copy has only in-frame clones and leaves some out. The sample lists around 62,000 clones; around 87% were seen once. Sequencing was performed on peripheral blood. The receptors shown here come from a woman aged 55-75 years with acute or convalescent COVID-19. Both conserved end residues are part of each CDR3. A D gene is named only where the DNA matches it firmly. Size values are once, few and many counts, or a class for expanded clones, and some rows have none.

D gene: TRBD1
V gene: TRBV27
J gene: TRBJ1-2
clone size: once
CDR3 DNA: TGTGCCAGCAGTTGGGACAGGGACTATGGCTACACCTTC
CDR3 protein: CASSWDRDYGYTF

D gene: -
V gene: TRBV28
J gene: TRBJ1-6
clone size: -
CDR3 DNA: TGTGCCAGCAGTTCACCGCTACAGGTGCCCCTCCACTTT
CDR3 protein: CASSSPLQVPLHF

D gene: TRBD1
V gene: TRBV6-1
J gene: TRBJ1-2
clone size: -
CDR3 DNA: TGTGCCAGCAGTGAGAGAACAGGGGCAGTCCCCTATGGCTACACCTTC
CDR3 protein: CASSERTGAVPYGYTF

D gene: -
V gene: TRBV11-3
J gene: TRBJ1-1
clone size: -
CDR3 DNA: TGTGCCAGCAGCTTACAGGGGAACACTGAAGCTTTCTTT
CDR3 protein: CASSLQGNTEAFF

D gene: -
V gene: TRBV27
J gene: TRBJ2-3
clone size: -
CDR3 DNA: TGTGCCAGCAGTCCAGGGACTCTTCCTTCCTCCCGGGCGCAGTATTTT
CDR3 protein: CASSPGTLPSSRAQYF

D gene: -
V gene: TRBV4-1
J gene: TRBJ1-1
clone size: once
CDR3 DNA: TGCGCCAGCAGCCAAGATCCCCTGACTGTTATTCACACTGAAGCTTTCTTT
CDR3 protein: CASSQDPLTVIHTEAFF

D gene: TRBD2
V gene: TRBV10-3
J gene: TRBJ2-1
clone size: -
CDR3 DNA: TGTGCCATCAGGGGGACTAGCGAGCCACGGGATGAGCAGTTCTTC
CDR3 protein: CAIRGTSEPRDEQFF

D gene: TRBD2
V gene: TRBV7-9
J gene: TRBJ2-3
clone size: -
CDR3 DNA: TGTGCCAGCACCGGACTAGCGGGGAGAGTAGATACGCAGTATTTT
CDR3 protein: CASTGLAGRVDTQYF

D gene: -
V gene: TRBV4-1
J gene: TRBJ2-1
clone size: once
CDR3 DNA: TGCGCCAGCAGCCAATCCCCAGACCCCAGGACCTACAATGAGCAGTTCTTC
CDR3 protein: CASSQSPDPRTYNEQFF

D gene: -
V gene: TRBV28
J gene: TRBJ2-2
clone size: -
CDR3 DNA: TGTGCCAGCAGTAACTCAGGGTACCCCGGGGAGCTGTTTTTT
CDR3 protein: CASSNSGYPGELFF

D gene: -
V gene: TRBV29-1
J gene: TRBJ2-3
clone size: -
CDR3 DNA: TGCAGCGCACGGGGAGCAGATACGCAGTATTTT
CDR3 protein: CSARGADTQYF

D gene: TRBD1
V gene: TRBV5-1
J gene: TRBJ1-3
clone size: -
CDR3 DNA: TGCGCCAGCAGCTTGTTCGAGGGGGCAGGAGGAAACACCATATATTTT
CDR3 protein: CASSLFEGAGGNTIYF

D gene: -
V gene: TRBV28
J gene: TRBJ2-3
clone size: -
CDR3 DNA: TGTGCCAGCAGCCGCCTAACAGGAACAGATACGCAGTATTTT
CDR3 protein: CASSRLTGTDTQYF

D gene: -
V gene: TRBV19
J gene: TRBJ2-3
clone size: -
CDR3 DNA: TGTGCCAGTAGTACTGTGAGTGTGGATACGCAGTATTTT
CDR3 protein: CASSTVSVDTQYF

D gene: -
V gene: TRBV12-5
J gene: TRBJ2-1
clone size: -
CDR3 DNA: TGTGCTAGTGGTGTTGGAGGGATAGGGGATGAGCAGTTCTTC
CDR3 protein: CASGVGGIGDEQFF

D gene: -
V gene: TRBV25-1
J gene: TRBJ2-3
clone size: once
CDR3 DNA: TGTGCCAGCAGTGAATTCCGTGGGGTCTGGGGGCCAGATACGCAGTATTTT
CDR3 protein: CASSEFRGVWGPDTQYF

D gene: TRBD1
V gene: TRBV30
J gene: TRBJ1-2
clone size: -
CDR3 DNA: TGTGCCTGGAGTACCGGGACAGGGGAAGGGCCACGGCGTGGCTACACCTTC
CDR3 protein: CAWSTGTGEGPRRGYTF

D gene: TRBD2
V gene: TRBV11-2
J gene: TRBJ2-3
clone size: -
CDR3 DNA: TGTGCCAGCAGCTTAATTTCCGGGGGGGCTTCGGTTGGCGCAGATACGCAGTATTTT
CDR3 protein: CASSLISGGASVGADTQYF

D gene: -
V gene: TRBV6-6
J gene: TRBJ1-5
clone size: -
CDR3 DNA: TGTGCCAGCAGTTACTCCTTTTATCAGCCCCAGCATTTT
CDR3 protein: CASSYSFYQPQHF

D gene: TRBD1
V gene: TRBV7-6
J gene: TRBJ1-6
clone size: -
CDR3 DNA: TGTGCCAGCAGCTTAGAAGCAGGGGGGAATTCACCCCTCCACTTT
CDR3 protein: CASSLEAGGNSPLHF

D gene: -
V gene: TRBV18
J gene: TRBJ1-6
clone size: -
CDR3 DNA: TGTGCCAGCTCACCGAGGACACCTAATAATTCACCCCTCCACTTT
CDR3 protein: CASSPRTPNNSPLHF

D gene: TRBD1
V gene: TRBV27
J gene: TRBJ1-2
clone size: -
CDR3 DNA: TGTGCCAGCAGATCGACAGGGGCCTATGGCTACACCTTC
CDR3 protein: CASRSTGAYGYTF

D gene: -
V gene: TRBV20-1
J gene: TRBJ2-5
clone size: -
CDR3 DNA: TGCAGTGCTAGCCAGGTGACCCAGTACTTC
CDR3 protein: CSASQVTQYF

D gene: -
V gene: TRBV7-9
J gene: TRBJ1-6
clone size: -
CDR3 DNA: TGTGCCAGCAGCTTCAAAACCGGGAATTCACCCCTCCACTTT
CDR3 protein: CASSFKTGNSPLHF

D gene: TRBD2
V gene: TRBV18
J gene: TRBJ2-5
clone size: -
CDR3 DNA: TGTGCCAGCTCACCGCTGACTAGCGGATTGTGGGAGACCCAGTACTTC
CDR3 protein: CASSPLTSGLWETQYF

D gene: -
V gene: TRBV5-1
J gene: TRBJ1-2
clone size: -
CDR3 DNA: TGCGCCAGCAGCTCACCGGGAGAACCCTATGGCTACACCTTC
CDR3 protein: CASSSPGEPYGYTF

D gene: TRBD1
V gene: TRBV9
J gene: TRBJ2-4
clone size: -
CDR3 DNA: TGTGCCAGCAGCGTCTCGCAGGGGGACATTCAGTACTTC
CDR3 protein: CASSVSQGDIQYF

D gene: -
V gene: TRBV6-2/TRBV6-3
J gene: TRBJ1-1
clone size: -
CDR3 DNA: TGTGCCAGCAGTCAGACCCGGGGGGCAAGTGAAGCTTTCTTT
CDR3 protein: CASSQTRGASEAFF

D gene: TRBD1
V gene: TRBV7-8
J gene: TRBJ1-2
clone size: -
CDR3 DNA: TGTGCCAGCAGCCGACAGGGCAACTATGGCTACACCTTC
CDR3 protein: CASSRQGNYGYTF

D gene: -
V gene: TRBV4-2
J gene: TRBJ1-2
clone size: -
CDR3 DNA: TGTGCCAGCAGCCAAGAGGGGGGGCCGGGACGGAACCTCTATGGCTACACCTTC
CDR3 protein: CASSQEGGPGRNLYGYTF

D gene: TRBD1
V gene: TRBV28
J gene: TRBJ1-5
clone size: -
CDR3 DNA: TGTGCCAGCTGCGGGACAGGGTCCCGTCAGCCCCAGCATTTT
CDR3 protein: CASCGTGSRQPQHF

D gene: -
V gene: TRBV6-2/TRBV6-3
J gene: TRBJ1-5
clone size: once
CDR3 DNA: TGTGCCAGCAGTTACTCGAAAGAAGGCCTAGGCGCTTATAGCAATCAGCCCCAGCATTTT
CDR3 protein: CASSYSKEGLGAYSNQPQHF

D gene: TRBD1
V gene: TRBV19
J gene: TRBJ1-2
clone size: once
CDR3 DNA: TGTGCCAGTAGGTCACAAGGACAGGGGCTAGGAGGCTACACCTTC
CDR3 protein: CASRSQGQGLGGYTF

D gene: TRBD2
V gene: TRBV4-2
J gene: TRBJ2-2
clone size: -
CDR3 DNA: TGTGCCAGCAGCCAAGAGGCTAGCGGGAAAGTATGGGAGCTGTTTTTT
CDR3 protein: CASSQEASGKVWELFF

D gene: -
V gene: TRBV6-6
J gene: TRBJ2-2
clone size: -
CDR3 DNA: TGTGCCAGCAGTGGGGACACCTCGAACACCGGGGAGCTGTTTTTT
CDR3 protein: CASSGDTSNTGELFF

D gene: TRBD2
V gene: TRBV9
J gene: TRBJ2-1
clone size: once
CDR3 DNA: TGTGCCAGCAGCGCGTCGGGACTATACAATGAGCAGTTCTTC
CDR3 protein: CASSASGLYNEQFF

D gene: TRBD2
V gene: TRBV4-3
J gene: TRBJ2-1
clone size: -
CDR3 DNA: TGCGCCAGCAGCCAAGATCAACTAGCGGGAGGCAATGAGCAGTTCTTC
CDR3 protein: CASSQDQLAGGNEQFF

D gene: -
V gene: TRBV24-1
J gene: TRBJ1-1
clone size: -
CDR3 DNA: TGTGCCACCAGTGCGCAGGAGGGGAGCACTGAAGCTTTCTTT
CDR3 protein: CATSAQEGSTEAFF

D gene: -
V gene: TRBV4-1
J gene: TRBJ1-2
clone size: -
CDR3 DNA: TGCGCCAGCAGCCAAGCCGACAGGACGGGCTATGGCTACACCTTC
CDR3 protein: CASSQADRTGYGYTF

D gene: TRBD1
V gene: TRBV5-6
J gene: TRBJ1-1
clone size: -
CDR3 DNA: TGTGCCAGCAGCCAGGGGGGCACTGAAGCTTTCTTT
CDR3 protein: CASSQGGTEAFF

D gene: TRBD1
V gene: TRBV19
J gene: TRBJ1-2
clone size: -
CDR3 DNA: TGTGCCAGTAGTATCGGGACAGGGGGCGATGGCTACACCTTC
CDR3 protein: CASSIGTGGDGYTF

D gene: -
V gene: TRBV13
J gene: TRBJ1-1
clone size: -
CDR3 DNA: TGTGCCAGCAGCATCCGGACAGTGGGGACTGAAGCTTTCTTT
CDR3 protein: CASSIRTVGTEAFF

D gene: TRBD2
V gene: TRBV9
J gene: TRBJ2-4
clone size: -
CDR3 DNA: TGTGCCAGCAGCGCCGGGACTAGCGGACCTGGAAACATTCAGTACTTC
CDR3 protein: CASSAGTSGPGNIQYF

D gene: -
V gene: TRBV5-1
J gene: TRBJ1-2
clone size: -
CDR3 DNA: TGCGCCAGCAGCTTGGCGGGTAACTATGGCTACACCTTC
CDR3 protein: CASSLAGNYGYTF

D gene: -
V gene: TRBV18
J gene: TRBJ2-5
clone size: -
CDR3 DNA: TGTGCCAGCTCACCACTGGGCGGCACAGGCAGCCTTCAAGAGACCCAGTACTTC
CDR3 protein: CASSPLGGTGSLQETQYF

D gene: TRBD1
V gene: TRBV6-2/TRBV6-3
J gene: TRBJ1-2
clone size: -
CDR3 DNA: TGTGCCAGCAGCGGACAGGCTAACTATGGCTACACCTTC
CDR3 protein: CASSGQANYGYTF